This TCR beta chain was captured by sequencing in a study of blood T cell repertoires in COVID-19. The authors' processing: Quantification of nucleated cells was approximated via reference gene primer amplification. TCRdb's table, derived via immunoSEQ multiplex PCR, lists solely in-frame clones and lacks some. The DNA was the basis for D and trimming; V, J and clone size are from that table. The repertoire has 250,000 to 350,000 clones, 80% to 90% of them found once; the top ten carry approximately 6%. The count of this clone is one. The germline gives CDR1 SGHNT, CDR2 YYREEE (reference sequence). The CDR3 has 12 residues. V dropped 4 bases and J dropped 5 bases, with 10 bases sitting between them.

This TCR derives from a woman aged 45-65 years with COVID-19, enrolled during active disease. The V call is TRBV5-4, the J call TRBJ2-7, with D unclear. Sequenced material: peripheral blood. The CDR3 bases are TGTGCCAGCAGCCGTGTCCGGGACGAGCAGTACTTC. Translated, it gives CASSRVRDEQYF.